This TCR beta chain was sequenced for a study of T cells after yellow fever vaccination. This clonotype was seen a few times. Antigen specificity is unknown. Study findings and constraints: Booster samples showed a return of most primary-vaccination clones (under 98% CD4, 85% to 90% CD8).

Germline V lookup: CDR1 SGHNT, CDR2 YYREEE (reference sequence). The V gene end was trimmed by 4 bases and the J gene end by 2 bases; junction bases not matched to a gene: 11. The CDR3 has 16 amino acids. TCRdb called the 5' RACE reads again in MiXCR, with one record for every CDR3 protein. This table holds 300,000 to 400,000 distinct CDR3 sequences, approximately 12% found once. Sequences were derived from CD4+ T cells sorted from PBMCs, sampled 15 days after the yellow fever booster vaccination. This chain connects TRBV5-4 to TRBJ2-5, with 7 bases matching TRBD1. The sequence was collected from a man aged 18 to 30 who received the YFV17D yellow fever vaccine. CDR3 sequence reads: CASSPDGPGQQETQYF. The CDR3 DNA reads as TGTGCCAGCAGCCCCGACGGCCCGGGACAGCAAGAGACCCAGTACTTC.